This record concerns one T cell receptor beta chain sequence. Its antigen remains unknown. Blood specimens came from baseline, cycle 4 day 1, and cycle 7 day 1. The CDR3 covers 13 residues. V shed 2 bases and J shed 0 bases, with 4 bases lying between them. Germline values: CDR1 SGHNT, CDR2 YENEEA. The repertoire was sequenced with immunoSEQ multiplex PCR; TCRdb's copy has only in-frame clones and lacks some. The table includes approximately 66,000 clones, 80% to 90% detected once. The sample originates from a study of OX40 agonist ivuxolimab in advanced cancers. Overall study context: Patients treated during dose escalation were battling hepatocellular carcinoma, melanoma, renal cell or head and neck cancer. Averaging 60 years in age, with a range of roughly 20 to 80, the cohort was approximately 83% male.

Overall study findings and caveats: Some nonresponders also had low normalized T-cell clonal expansion.

This chain uses TRBV11-3 with TRBJ1-1, with unresolved D. This sequence originates from an adult with an advanced solid tumor such as melanoma, head and neck, liver or kidney cancer. The specimen was CD4+ or CD8+ T cells sorted from blood, collected in a trial of the OX40 agonist ivuxolimab. CDR3 in amino acids: CASSLRMNTEAFF. In DNA form, the CDR3 reads TGTGCCAGCAGCTTAAGGATGAACACTGAAGCTTTCTTT.